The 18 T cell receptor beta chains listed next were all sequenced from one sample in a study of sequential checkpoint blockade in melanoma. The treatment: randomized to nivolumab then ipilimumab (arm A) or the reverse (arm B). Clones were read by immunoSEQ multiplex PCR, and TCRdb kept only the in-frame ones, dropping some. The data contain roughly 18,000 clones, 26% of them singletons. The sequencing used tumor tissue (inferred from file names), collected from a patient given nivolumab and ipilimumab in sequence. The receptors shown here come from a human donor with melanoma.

The CDR3 loop is CASSHRGISDTQYF. CDR3 nucleotides: TGCGCCAGCAGCCACAGGGGAATTTCAGATACGCAGTATTTT. V usage is TRBV5-1 and J usage is TRBJ2-3; 7 nucleotides align to TRBD1. This CDR3 has 14 amino acids. CDR1 is SGHRS, CDR2 YFSETQ, per germline. J lost 4 bases, V lost 4 bases, and 6 bases had no gene match.

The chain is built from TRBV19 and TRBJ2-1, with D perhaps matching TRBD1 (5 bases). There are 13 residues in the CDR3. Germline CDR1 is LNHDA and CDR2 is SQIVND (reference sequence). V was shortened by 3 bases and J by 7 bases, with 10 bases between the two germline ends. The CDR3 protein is CASSIGNRNEQFF. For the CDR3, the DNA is TGTGCCAGTAGTATTGGCAACAGGAATGAGCAGTTCTTC.

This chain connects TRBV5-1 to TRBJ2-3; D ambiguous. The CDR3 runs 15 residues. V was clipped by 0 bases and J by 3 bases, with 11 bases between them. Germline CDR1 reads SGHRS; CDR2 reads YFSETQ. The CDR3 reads CASSLDNGLTDTQYF. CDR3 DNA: TGCGCCAGCAGCTTGGATAACGGATTGACAGATACGCAGTATTTT. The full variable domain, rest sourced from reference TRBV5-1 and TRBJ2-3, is KAGVTQTPRYLIKTRGQQVTLSCSPISGHRSVSWYQQTPGQGLQFLFEYFSETQRNKGNFPGRFSGRQFSNSRSEMNVSTLELGDSALYLCASSLDNGLTDTQYFGPGTRLTVL.

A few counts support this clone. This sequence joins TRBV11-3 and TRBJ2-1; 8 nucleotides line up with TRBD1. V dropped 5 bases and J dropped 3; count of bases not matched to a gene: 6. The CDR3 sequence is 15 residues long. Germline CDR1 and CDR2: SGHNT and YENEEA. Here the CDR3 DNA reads TGTGCCAGCAGCACCTGGACAGGGCTCTACAATGAGCAGTTCTTC. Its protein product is CASSTWTGLYNEQFF.

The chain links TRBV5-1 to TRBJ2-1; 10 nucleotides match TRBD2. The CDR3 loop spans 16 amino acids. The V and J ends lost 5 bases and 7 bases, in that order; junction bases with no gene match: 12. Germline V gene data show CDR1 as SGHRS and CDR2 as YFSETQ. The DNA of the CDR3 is TGCGCCAGCAGAAATAGCGGGGGGACCCCTAGAAATGAGCAGTTCTTC. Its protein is CASRNSGGTPRNEQFF.

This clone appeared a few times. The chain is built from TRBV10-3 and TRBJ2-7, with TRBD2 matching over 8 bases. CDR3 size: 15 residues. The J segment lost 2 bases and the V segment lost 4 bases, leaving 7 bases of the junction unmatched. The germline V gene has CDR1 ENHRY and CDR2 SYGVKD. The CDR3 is CAISVSSGPTYEQYF. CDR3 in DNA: TGTGCCATCAGTGTATCTAGCGGGCCAACCTACGAGCAGTACTTC.

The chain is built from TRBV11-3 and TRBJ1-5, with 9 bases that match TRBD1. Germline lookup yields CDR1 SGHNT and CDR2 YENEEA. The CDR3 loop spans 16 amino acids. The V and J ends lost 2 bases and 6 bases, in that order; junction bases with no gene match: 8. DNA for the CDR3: TGTGCCAGCAGCTTATCTCTAGACAGGGGGTTTCAGCCCCAGCATTTT. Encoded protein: CASSLSLDRGFQPQHF.

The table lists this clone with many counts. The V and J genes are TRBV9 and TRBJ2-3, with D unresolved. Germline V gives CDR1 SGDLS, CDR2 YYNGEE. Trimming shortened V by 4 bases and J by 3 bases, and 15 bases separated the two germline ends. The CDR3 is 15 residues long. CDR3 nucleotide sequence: TGTGCCAGCAGCTTAACGTTTGCTAGAACAGATACGCAGTATTTT. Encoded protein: CASSLTFARTDTQYF.

The CDR3 reads CASSYPGSEAFF. As DNA, the CDR3 is TGTGCCAGTAGTTACCCGGGGAGCGAAGCTTTCTTT. The V gene is TRBV19, the J gene TRBJ1-1; D ambiguous. The CDR3 totals 12 residues. Per germline, CDR1 LNHDA and CDR2 SQIVND (reference sequence). V dropped 5 bases and J dropped 8 bases, with 12 bases sitting between them.

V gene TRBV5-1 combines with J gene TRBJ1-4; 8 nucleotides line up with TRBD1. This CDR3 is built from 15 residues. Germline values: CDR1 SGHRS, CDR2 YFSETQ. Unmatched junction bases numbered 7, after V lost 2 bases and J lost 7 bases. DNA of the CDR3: TGCGCCAGCAGCTTCACGACAGGGGTCGGTGAAAAACTGTTTTTT. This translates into CASSFTTGVGEKLFF.

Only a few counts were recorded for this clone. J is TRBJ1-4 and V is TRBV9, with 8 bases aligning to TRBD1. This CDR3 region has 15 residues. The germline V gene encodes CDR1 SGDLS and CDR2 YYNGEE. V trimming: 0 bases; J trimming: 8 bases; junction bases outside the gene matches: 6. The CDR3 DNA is TGTGCCAGCAGCGTAGTGTCAGGGGGCCAAGAAAAACTGTTTTTT. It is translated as CASSVVSGGQEKLFF.

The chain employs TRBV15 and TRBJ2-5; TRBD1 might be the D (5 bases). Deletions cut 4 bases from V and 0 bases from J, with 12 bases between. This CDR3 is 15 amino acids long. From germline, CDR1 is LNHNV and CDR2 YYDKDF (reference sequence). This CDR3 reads CATSKAGPNQETQYF. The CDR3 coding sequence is TGTGCCACCAGCAAGGCAGGGCCCAACCAAGAGACCCAGTACTTC.

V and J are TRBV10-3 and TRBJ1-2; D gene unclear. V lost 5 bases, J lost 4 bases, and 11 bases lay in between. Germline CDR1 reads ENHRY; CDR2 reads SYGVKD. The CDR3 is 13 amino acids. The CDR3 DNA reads TGTGCCATCAGTACAAACAAAGCCTATGGCTACACCTTC. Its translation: CAISTNKAYGYTF.

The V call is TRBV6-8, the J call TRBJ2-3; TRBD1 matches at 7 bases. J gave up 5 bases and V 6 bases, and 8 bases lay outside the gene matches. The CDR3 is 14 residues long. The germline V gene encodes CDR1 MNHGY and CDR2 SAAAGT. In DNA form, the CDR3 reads TGTGCCAGCAGCAGGGCAGGGGGAATAGATACGCAGTATTTT. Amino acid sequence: CASSRAGGIDTQYF.

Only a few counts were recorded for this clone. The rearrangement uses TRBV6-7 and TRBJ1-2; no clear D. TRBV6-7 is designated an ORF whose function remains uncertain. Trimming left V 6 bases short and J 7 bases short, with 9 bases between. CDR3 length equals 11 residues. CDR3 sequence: CASSWGSGYTF. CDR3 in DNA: TGTGCCAGCAGCTGGGGTTCTGGCTACACCTTC.

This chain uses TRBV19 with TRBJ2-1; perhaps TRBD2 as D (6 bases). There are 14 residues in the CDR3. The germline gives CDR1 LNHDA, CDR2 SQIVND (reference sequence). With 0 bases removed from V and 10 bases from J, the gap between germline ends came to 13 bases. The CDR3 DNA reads TGTGCCAGTAGTATAGAGGGAGGTCTGGGGGAGCAGTTCTTC. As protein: CASSIEGGLGEQFF.

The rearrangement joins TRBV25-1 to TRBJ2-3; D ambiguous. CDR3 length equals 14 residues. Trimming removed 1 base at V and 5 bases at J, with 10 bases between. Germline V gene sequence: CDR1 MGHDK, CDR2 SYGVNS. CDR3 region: CASSESKGLDTQYF. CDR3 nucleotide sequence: TGTGCCAGCAGTGAATCTAAGGGTTTAGATACGCAGTATTTT.

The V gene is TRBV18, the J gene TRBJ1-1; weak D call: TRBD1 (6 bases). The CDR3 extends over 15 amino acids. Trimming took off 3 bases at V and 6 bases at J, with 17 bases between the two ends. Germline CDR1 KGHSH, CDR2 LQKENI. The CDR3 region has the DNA TGTGCCAGCTCACCGACAACAGGGAGGATAGCTGAAGCTTTCTTT. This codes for CASSPTTGRIAEAFF.